A single sample gave rise to the 2 T cell receptor beta chains below, sequenced in a study of shared clonotypes between healthy human individuals. Profiling relied on immunoSEQ multiplex PCR, and the TCRdb table lists in-frame clones only, not all of them. The profile covers roughly 2,500,000 clones, with 80% to 95% appearing a single time and around 0.37% taken by the ten largest. Sample: naive CD4+ T cells from PBMCs. Subset noted: CD45RA+ positively selected. The source is a man between 18 and 29 years old in good health. Some clones in this sample may be carry-over from other donors' samples.

The chain recombines TRBV18 with TRBJ2-7; 7 positions agree with TRBD1. Germline CDR1 and CDR2: KGHSH and LQKENI. The V and J ends lost 4 bases and 4 bases, in that order; junction bases with no gene match: 4. This CDR3 is built from 13 residues. This CDR3 is CASSQGAWYEQYF. The CDR3 region has the DNA TGTGCCAGCTCACAGGGGGCTTGGTACGAGCAGTACTTC.

This clone was seen more than once but under ten times. The sample contains more than one DNA sequence encoding this CDR3. This sequence joins TRBV7-2 and TRBJ1-3, with TRBD1 as a possible D gene (5 bases). Germline V CDR1 and CDR2: SGHTA, FQGNSA. The CDR3 length is 13 residues. V lost 1 base and J 4 bases, leaving 5 bases between the germline ends. This chain's CDR3 is CASSLEGGNTIYF. DNA for the CDR3: TGTGCCAGCAGCTTAGAGGGGGGAAACACCATATATTTT.